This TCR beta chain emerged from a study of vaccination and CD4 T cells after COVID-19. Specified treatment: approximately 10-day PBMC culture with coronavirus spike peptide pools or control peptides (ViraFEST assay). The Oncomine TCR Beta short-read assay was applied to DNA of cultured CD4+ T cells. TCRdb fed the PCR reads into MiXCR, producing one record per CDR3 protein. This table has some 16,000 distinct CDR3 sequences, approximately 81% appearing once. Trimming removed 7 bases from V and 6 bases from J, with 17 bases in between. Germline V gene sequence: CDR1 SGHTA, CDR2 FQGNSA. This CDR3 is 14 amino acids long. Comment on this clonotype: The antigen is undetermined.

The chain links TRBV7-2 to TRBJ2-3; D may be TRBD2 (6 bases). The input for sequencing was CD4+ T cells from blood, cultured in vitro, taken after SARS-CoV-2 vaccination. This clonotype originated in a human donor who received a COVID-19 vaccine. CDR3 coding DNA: TGTGCCAGCAAAATAGCGGAGACTGGGGATACGCAGTATTTT. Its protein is CASKIAETGDTQYF.